This T cell receptor (beta chain) is drawn from a study of beta chain features in type 1 diabetes. Study-level points and caveats: Moderately but significantly shorter TCRB CDR3s were found in Type 1 diabetes patients in all four CD4+ subsets.

Comments on this clone: Its antigen is still unknown.

Investigators reverse transcribed all isolated RNA, so they sequenced expressed TCRB transcripts. Profiled with immunoSEQ multiplex PCR; TCRdb holds only in-frame clones, not every one. The sample yields under 300,000 clones, approximately 16% seen once. The CDR3 sequence is 13 residues long. The V end was cut by 2 bases, the J end by 7 bases, with 10 bases between. Looked up from germline, CDR1 is SGHRS and CDR2 is YFSETQ. The chain recombines TRBV5-1 with TRBJ2-1; unclear D gene. The sample taken for sequencing was naive CD4+ T cells from blood. The sequence was obtained from a man aged 25 to 40 with type 1 diabetes. The CDR3, as DNA: TGCGCCAGCAGCTTTTTGGCGGAGAATGAGCAGTTCTTC. Translation: CASSFLAENEQFF. The full variable domain, its missing parts supplied by reference TRBV5-1 and TRBJ2-1, is KAGVTQTPRYLIKTRGQQVTLSCSPISGHRSVSWYQQTPGQGLQFLFEYFSETQRNKGNFPGRFSGRQFSNSRSEMNVSTLELGDSALYLCASSFLAENEQFFGPGTRLTVL.